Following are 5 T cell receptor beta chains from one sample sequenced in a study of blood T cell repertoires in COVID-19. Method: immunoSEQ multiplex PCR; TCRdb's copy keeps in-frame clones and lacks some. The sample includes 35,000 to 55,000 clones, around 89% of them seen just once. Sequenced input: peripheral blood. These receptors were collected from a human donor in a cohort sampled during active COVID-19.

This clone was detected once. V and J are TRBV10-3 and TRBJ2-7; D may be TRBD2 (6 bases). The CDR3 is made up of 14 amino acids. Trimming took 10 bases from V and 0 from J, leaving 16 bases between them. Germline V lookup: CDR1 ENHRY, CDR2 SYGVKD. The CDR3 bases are TGTGCCACCGGGGGACGGCCGAGCTCCTACGAGCAGTACTTC. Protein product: CATGGRPSSYEQYF.

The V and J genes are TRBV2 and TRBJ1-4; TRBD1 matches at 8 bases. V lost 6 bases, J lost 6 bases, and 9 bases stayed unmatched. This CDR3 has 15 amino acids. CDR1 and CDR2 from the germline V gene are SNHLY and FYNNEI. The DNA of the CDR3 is TGTGCCAGCAGCGCGGACAGGGACACAGATGAAAAACTGTTTTTT. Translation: CASSADRDTDEKLFF. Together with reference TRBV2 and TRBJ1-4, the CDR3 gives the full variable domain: EPEVTQTPSHQVTQMGQEVILRCVPISNHLYFYWYRQILGQKVEFLVSFYNNEISEKSEIFDDQFSVERPDGSNFTLKIRSTKLEDSAMYFCASSADRDTDEKLFFGSGTQLSVL.

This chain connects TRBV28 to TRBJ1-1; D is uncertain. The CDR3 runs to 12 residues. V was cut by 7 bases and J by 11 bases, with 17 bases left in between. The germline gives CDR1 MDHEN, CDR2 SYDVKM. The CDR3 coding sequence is TGTGCCAGCACCCTACCCGGGAACGAGGCTTTCTTT. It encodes CASTLPGNEAFF.

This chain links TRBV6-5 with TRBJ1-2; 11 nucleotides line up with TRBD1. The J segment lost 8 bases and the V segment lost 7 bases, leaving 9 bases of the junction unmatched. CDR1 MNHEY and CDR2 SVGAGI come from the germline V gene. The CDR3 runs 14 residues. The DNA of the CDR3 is TGTGCCAGCACGAGGACAGGGGGCAGAGAGGGCTACACCTTC. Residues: CASTRTGGREGYTF.

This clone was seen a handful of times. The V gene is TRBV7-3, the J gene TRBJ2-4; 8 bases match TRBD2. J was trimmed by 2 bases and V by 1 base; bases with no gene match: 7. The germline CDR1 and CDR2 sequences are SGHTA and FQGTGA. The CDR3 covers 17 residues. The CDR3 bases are TGTGCCAGCAGCTTAAGTGCGGGAGGAACTACCAAAAACATTCAGTACTTC. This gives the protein CASSLSAGGTTKNIQYF.